Listed below are T cell receptor beta chains from one sample, sequenced in a study of T cell responses to AZD1222 COVID-19 vaccine. The table came from immunoSEQ multiplex PCR; TCRdb's copy has only in-frame clones and leaves some out. Here the sample spans roughly 90,000 clones, about 90% being singletons. This material consisted of peripheral blood, taken on day 0 of MenACWY control vaccination. These TCRs come from an adult in good health. CDR3s include the opening cysteine and the closing phenylalanine or tryptophan. The order of the fields is D gene, J gene, V gene, clone size, CDR3 length, CDR3 protein, CDR3 DNA. D genes are given only for firm matches. Clone size is shown for a subset of rows, as once, few, many or a class of expanded clone.

. TRBJ1-1 TRBV11-2 . 13 CASSLVQNTEAFF TGTGCCAGCAGCTTAGTTCAAAACACTGAAGCTTTCTTT
TRBD2 TRBJ2-3 TRBV11-3 . 15 CASSRLAGGRGTQYF TGTGCCAGCAGCCGACTAGCGGGAGGGCGGGGTACGCAGTATTTT
. TRBJ1-3 TRBV30 once 12 CAWAKGMNTIYF TGTGCCTGGGCGAAGGGCATGAACACCATATATTTT
TRBD2 TRBJ2-7 TRBV3-1/TRBV3-2 . 15 CASSYGLALTYEQYF TGTGCCAGCAGCTACGGACTAGCGCTAACCTACGAGCAGTACTTC
. TRBJ2-1 TRBV28 . 10 CASSLGEQFF TGTGCCAGCAGTCTGGGGGAGCAGTTCTTC
. TRBJ2-1 TRBV19 . 13 CASSPWEDNEQFF TGTGCCAGTTCCCCGTGGGAGGACAATGAGCAGTTCTTC
. TRBJ1-3 TRBV27 . 13 CASSSTRGNTIYF TGTGCCAGCAGTTCCACAAGGGGAAACACCATATATTTT
TRBD1 TRBJ1-1 TRBV5-5 once 15 CASSLGDRVLTEAFF TGTGCCAGCAGCTTGGGGGACAGGGTTCTTACTGAAGCTTTCTTT
TRBD1 TRBJ1-2 TRBV4-1 . 12 CASSQAGTDYTF TGCGCCAGCAGCCAAGCCGGGACAGACTACACCTTC
. TRBJ2-7 TRBV5-1 . 12 CASSPDTPEQYF TGCGCCAGCAGCCCCGACACCCCCGAGCAGTACTTC
TRBD2 TRBJ2-1 TRBV27 . 16 CASSTIAGPLYNEQFF TGTGCCAGCAGTACCATAGCGGGTCCCCTATACAATGAGCAGTTCTTC
. TRBJ1-4 TRBV27 . 15 CASKVRHSLNEKLFF TGTGCCAGCAAAGTCCGGCACAGCCTAAATGAAAAACTGTTTTTT
. TRBJ2-1 TRBV6-2/TRBV6-3 . 13 CASSYRGYYEQFF TGTGCCAGCAGTTATCGAGGATACTATGAGCAGTTCTTC
. TRBJ1-5 TRBV19 . 15 CASSQLVLSNQPQHF TGTGCCAGTTCGCAGCTCGTCTTGAGCAATCAGCCCCAGCATTTT
. TRBJ2-1 TRBV25-1 once 15 CASSGTGSLLDEQFF TGTGCCAGCAGTGGAACCGGGAGTCTTCTTGACGAGCAGTTCTTC
. TRBJ2-4 TRBV11-2 . 14 CASSSHSGKNIQYF TGTGCCAGCAGCTCCCATTCGGGCAAAAACATTCAGTACTTC
TRBD2 TRBJ2-7 TRBV7-2 . 16 CASSLERAGGSYEQYF TGTGCCAGCAGCTTAGAGAGGGCGGGGGGCTCCTACGAGCAGTACTTC
TRBD2 TRBJ2-3 TRBV27 . 15 CASRSGSLGRGTQYF TGTGCCAGCAGGAGCGGGTCTCTTGGGAGGGGTACGCAGTATTTT
. TRBJ2-2 TRBV6-5 . 15 CASSYSSGEAGELFF TGTGCCAGCAGTTACTCGTCAGGGGAGGCCGGGGAGCTGTTTTTT
. TRBJ2-1 TRBV27 . 14 CASSFFASINEQFF TGTGCCAGCAGTTTTTTTGCTTCAATCAATGAGCAGTTCTTC
TRBD2 TRBJ2-7 TRBV30 . 15 CAWSEKRENSYEQYF TGTGCCTGGAGTGAAAAGCGGGAGAACTCCTACGAGCAGTACTTC
. TRBJ1-3 TRBV20-1 . 15 CSASTPTGGGNTIYF TGCAGTGCTAGTACGCCGACAGGAGGAGGAAACACCATATATTTT